These 27 T cell receptor beta chains came from one sample sequenced in a study of post-analysis software for immune sequencing data. Findings and caveats of the study: Controls showed lower frequencies than patients for five TRBV segments, and TRBV5-6, TRBV5-1 and TRBV20-1 were among these.

The TCR beta cDNA libraries carried unique molecular identifiers. TCRdb analysed the PCR reads with MiXCR anew, one entry per CDR3 protein. The sample holds roughly 800,000 distinct CDR3 sequences, roughly 50% seen once. These receptors' antigens are unknown. Sequencing was performed on blood. These receptors were obtained from a girl aged 5-17 years with multiple sclerosis.

This clonotype appeared a few times. The chain couples TRBV30 to TRBJ1-2, with D perhaps matching TRBD1 (6 bases). V lost 5 bases to trimming and J lost 3 bases, with 10 bases between them. Germline V gene data show CDR1 as GTSNPN and CDR2 as SVGIG (reference sequence). This CDR3 is 12 amino acids long. CDR3 bases: TGTGCCTGGGTCCAGGGGTACTATGGCTACACCTTC. This codes for CAWVQGYYGYTF.

V and J are TRBV20-1 and TRBJ1-2; D unresolved. Germline V CDR1 and CDR2: DFQATT, SNEGSKA (reference sequence). CDR3 length: 9 amino acids. V lost 4 bases, J lost 4 bases, and 1 base lay in between. CDR3 amino acids: CSATYGYTF. CDR3 nucleotide sequence: TGCAGTGCTACCTATGGCTACACCTTC.

This clonotype was seen a handful of times. The chain recombines TRBV29-1 with TRBJ2-1; D might be TRBD1 (5 bases). The length of the CDR3 is 12 residues. Trimming left V 7 bases short and J 1 base short, with 8 bases between. From germline, CDR1 is SQVTM and CDR2 ANQGSEA. The chain's CDR3 is CSAYRSYNEQFF. The DNA for the CDR3 is TGCAGCGCCTACAGGTCCTACAATGAGCAGTTCTTC.

This clonotype was detected only a few times. CDR3 protein: CASSLQAGRNEQFF. Here the CDR3 DNA reads TGTGCCAGCAGCTTACAAGCGGGACGGAATGAGCAGTTCTTC. J is TRBJ2-7 and V is TRBV7-2, with TRBD2 matching 7 bases. The J call may be in error: the DNA end matches TRBJ2-1 better. Per the germline V gene, CDR1 is SGHTA and CDR2 is FQGNSA. CDR3 length equals 14 residues.

The table lists this clonotype with a count of one. The rearrangement uses TRBV6-5 and TRBJ2-6; possibly TRBD1 for D (6 bases). CDR1 and CDR2 from the germline V gene are MNHEY and SVGAGI. Between the trimmed V and J ends, which lost 7 bases and 3 bases, there was a span of 13 bases. CDR3 size: 15 residues. In DNA, the CDR3 is TGTGCCAGCACTTTCAGGGGTATTGGGGCCAACGTCCTGACTTTC. Translated, it gives CASTFRGIGANVLTF.

This chain uses TRBV29-1 with TRBJ2-1; 9 nucleotides line up with TRBD2. CDR1 is SQVTM, CDR2 ANQGSEA, per germline. The CDR3 is made up of 15 amino acids. V lost 7 bases to trimming and J lost 9 bases; unmatched junction nucleotides: 16. The CDR3 DNA reads TGCAGCGCACGTAACGCGGGAGGGCCAGGGGGTGAGCAGTTCTTC. It specifies CSARNAGGPGGEQFF.

This clonotype was detected only a few times. V usage is TRBV5-8 and J usage is TRBJ1-1, with D maybe TRBD1 (5 bases). Trimming cost V 4 bases and J 0 bases, with 10 bases left between them. In germline, CDR1 is SGHTS, CDR2 YDEGEE. The CDR3 is 14 residues long. The CDR3 sequence is CASSGGRMNTEAFF. The CDR3 DNA sequence: TGTGCCAGCAGCGGGGGACGTATGAACACTGAAGCTTTCTTT.

This chain links TRBV28 with TRBJ2-4; 7 bases are shared with TRBD1. The CDR3 is 16 amino acids. Germline CDR1 MDHEN, CDR2 SYDVKM. Trimming took 6 bases from V and 3 from J; bases not matched to a gene: 11. The CDR3, as DNA: TGTGCCAGCAGCCTACCACCGTGGACAGGCAAAAACATTCAGTACTTC. Amino acids: CASSLPPWTGKNIQYF.

V usage is TRBV24-1 and J usage is TRBJ2-3; 11 positions agree with TRBD1. Germline trimming cut 3 bases from V and 4 bases from J; bases unmatched to any gene: 5. The CDR3 spans 16 residues. Germline assignment: CDR1 KGHDR and CDR2 SFDVKD. CDR3: CATSDPGGQGADTQYF. The DNA of the CDR3 is TGTGCCACCAGTGATCCCGGGGGACAGGGGGCAGATACGCAGTATTTT.

The CDR3 here is CASSYLLRGMYTQYF. DNA for the CDR3: TGTGCCAGCAGTTATCTACTGAGGGGCATGTATACGCAGTATTTT. This sequence joins TRBV6-5 and TRBJ2-3; D is perhaps TRBD1 or TRBD2 (5 bases each). The length of the CDR3 is 15 residues. In germline, CDR1 is MNHEY, CDR2 SVGAGI. V was cut by 3 bases and J by 7 bases, with 17 bases left in between.

The chain employs TRBV5-1 and TRBJ1-5; D is perhaps TRBD1 (6 bases). V shed 1 base and J shed 5 bases, with 13 bases lying between them. Germline V gene data show CDR1 as SGHRS and CDR2 as YFSETQ. CDR3 length: 15 residues. CDR3 protein: CASSLTGTGDQPQHF. CDR3 DNA: TGCGCCAGCAGCTTGACAGGGACGGGGGATCAGCCCCAGCATTTT.

CDR3 coding DNA: TGTGCCAGCAGCTTAGCGCTTCGGGTATACGGCAATCAGCCCCAGCATTTT. This gives the protein CASSLALRVYGNQPQHF. The V and J genes are TRBV7-8 and TRBJ1-5; D not resolved. Germline V gene data show CDR1 as SGHVS and CDR2 as FQNEAQ. The CDR3 has 17 amino acids. Trimming removed 0 bases from V and 2 bases from J, with 14 bases in between.

The V and J genes are TRBV29-1 and TRBJ2-1, with 7 positions matching TRBD2. Trimming removed 1 base from V and 2 bases from J; junction bases left unmatched: 2. This CDR3 is 14 amino acids long. From germline, CDR1 is SQVTM and CDR2 ANQGSEA. CDR3 residues: CSVEGEGPYNEQFF. In DNA, the CDR3 is TGCAGCGTTGAAGGGGAGGGTCCCTACAATGAGCAGTTCTTC.

This clonotype was seen a single time. The chain uses TRBV2 and TRBJ2-1; D is possibly TRBD2 (5 bases). The germline V gene has CDR1 SNHLY and CDR2 FYNNEI. This CDR3 is built from 15 residues. V lost 8 bases, J lost 6 bases, and 20 bases lay in between. CDR3 sequence: CASGLSVYQLNEQFF. CDR3 sequence (DNA): TGTGCCAGCGGACTGTCGGTTTACCAACTCAATGAGCAGTTCTTC.

This clonotype occurred once. V and J are TRBV7-6 and TRBJ2-7; 7 bases match TRBD1. Germline lookup yields CDR1 SGHVS and CDR2 FNYEAQ. The J segment lost 5 bases and the V segment lost 5 bases, leaving 9 bases of the junction unmatched. The CDR3 is 14 amino acids. The CDR3 DNA follows: TGTGCCAGCAGCAACCGACAGGGCCACCACGAGCAGTACTTC. This encodes CASSNRQGHHEQYF.

The V call is TRBV27, the J call TRBJ2-1, with D possibly being TRBD1 or TRBD2 (5 bases each). The V and J ends lost 4 bases and 7 bases respectively, with 11 bases between them. The CDR3 runs to 13 residues. Germline values: CDR1 MNHEY, CDR2 SMNVEV (reference sequence). This CDR3 is CASSSGLRNEQFF. In DNA, the CDR3 is TGTGCCAGCAGTTCGGGGCTGAGGAATGAGCAGTTCTTC.

The chain employs TRBV6-1 and TRBJ2-5; D ambiguous. The assigned J gene may be wrong: the sequence end matches TRBJ2-7 better. Germline assignment: CDR1 MNHNS and CDR2 SASEGT. CDR3 length: 16 residues. DNA of the CDR3: TGTGCCAGCAGTGAACAAGAATTCGCGCCTACCTACGAGCAGTACTTC. It translates to CASSEQEFAPTYEQYF.

The chain is built from TRBV2 and TRBJ1-2; possible D gene TRBD1, 5 bases. V was pared by 0 bases and J by 6 bases, with 8 bases between. CDR3 length: 13 amino acids. From germline, CDR1 is SNHLY and CDR2 FYNNEI. CDR3 sequence (DNA): TGTGCCAGCAGTGAAGCTCGGGGCAATGGCTACACCTTC. Its translation is CASSEARGNGYTF.

The rearrangement uses TRBV30 and TRBJ2-4, with D unclear. The J call could be wrong; TRBJ2-7 is a better fit for the DNA end. Looked up from germline, CDR1 is GTSNPN and CDR2 is SVGIG (reference sequence). The CDR3 has 15 residues. The CDR3 sequence is CAWSVRVSWGYEQYF. The CDR3 bases are TGTGCCTGGAGTGTCCGGGTCTCGTGGGGCTACGAGCAGTACTTC.

This clonotype was seen more than once but under ten times. This chain uses TRBV20-1 with TRBJ1-2; D gene unclear. V dropped 6 bases and J dropped 2 bases, with 22 bases sitting between them. Germline V gene sequence: CDR1 DFQATT, CDR2 SNEGSKA (reference sequence). The CDR3 has 16 amino acids. CDR3 sequence reads: CSARPRAGTPNYGYTF. CDR3 DNA sequence: TGCAGTGCCCGACCGAGGGCGGGAACCCCCAACTATGGCTACACCTTC.

This rearrangement joins TRBV25-1 to TRBJ2-7; D may be TRBD2 (5 bases). CDR3 length: 15 residues. Deletions cut 6 bases from V and 7 bases from J, with 22 bases between. CDR1 and CDR2 from the germline V gene are MGHDK and SYGVNS. Written as DNA, the CDR3 is TGTGCCAGCAGGGAACAGACGGCCGACTACAATGAGCAGTACTTC. Residues: CASREQTADYNEQYF.

The V call is TRBV19, the J call TRBJ2-1; TRBD1 aligns across 7 bases. The J call may not be correct, given that the DNA end is closer to TRBJ2-7. CDR1 LNHDA and CDR2 SQIVND come from the germline V gene (reference sequence). The CDR3 is 16 amino acids. CDR3 nucleotide sequence: TGTGCCAGTAGTCATAACCACAGGGGATCCTACAATGAGCAGTACTTC. The encoded protein is CASSHNHRGSYNEQYF.

This chain links TRBV5-1 with TRBJ2-3; TRBD2 might be the D (6 bases). Trimming removed 0 bases from V and 3 bases from J, with 14 bases in between. This CDR3 is 16 amino acids long. CDR1 is SGHRS and CDR2 is YFSETQ in the germline V gene. CDR3 sequence (DNA): TGCGCCAGCAGCTTGGGTGTGTCAGGGAGGACAGATACGCAGTATTTT. This gives the protein CASSLGVSGRTDTQYF.

The chain links TRBV12-3 or TRBV12-4 to TRBJ1-1; 7 nucleotides match TRBD1. The V gene end was trimmed by 3 bases and the J gene end by 6 bases; junction bases not matched to a gene: 7. The CDR3 runs to 14 residues. CDR3 sequence reads: CASSLRRGRPEAFF. The CDR3 region has the DNA TGTGCCAGCAGTTTGCGGAGGGGGCGGCCTGAAGCTTTCTTT.

This clonotype has a handful of counts. The rearrangement uses TRBV4-1 and TRBJ2-4; TRBD1 matches 9 bases. The DNA matches TRBJ2-7 better at its end, which makes the J call doubtful. The CDR3 loop spans 14 amino acids. Germline CDR1 reads MGHRA; CDR2 reads YSYEKL. This chain's CDR3 is CASSRGTGMSEQYF. CDR3 coding DNA: TGCGCCAGCTCCCGAGGGACAGGGATGAGCGAGCAGTACTTC.

The chain employs TRBV20-1 and TRBJ2-7, with unresolved D. Germline V gives CDR1 DFQATT, CDR2 SNEGSKA (reference sequence). This CDR3 is 12 amino acids long. Trimming stripped 1 base from V and 3 bases from J, with 7 bases between. The CDR3 nucleotides read TGCAGTGCTAGAGTTCACAGCTACGAGCAGTACTTC. Translation: CSARVHSYEQYF.

This clonotype was detected a few times. The chain recombines TRBV29-1 with TRBJ2-3, with D perhaps TRBD2 (6 bases). The germline V and J ends were trimmed by 8 bases and 6 bases, with 21 bases remaining between them. The CDR3 is made up of 14 amino acids. The germline V gene encodes CDR1 SQVTM and CDR2 ANQGSEA. In DNA, the CDR3 is TGCAGCCTCGCTAGGGGAGGCAACACGGATACGCAGTATTTT. This translates into CSLARGGNTDTQYF.